Each of the 12 T cell receptor beta chains below was sequenced from the same sample in a study of shared clonotypes between healthy human individuals. Repertoires were generated with immunoSEQ multiplex PCR, while TCRdb's copy carries only in-frame clones and drops some. The sample contains 2 million to 2.5 million clones, 85% to 95% of which appear only once. Input material: naive CD4+ T cells from PBMCs. Specified subset: CD45RA+ positively selected. These receptors were obtained from a man aged 18 to 29 in good health. Some clones in this sample may be carry-over from other donors' samples.

This clone was seen more than once but under ten times. The sample has other DNA sequences that encode this CDR3 too. The J gene is TRBJ2-3, the V gene TRBV5-1; the D is unclear. This CDR3 has 12 amino acids. CDR1 is SGHRS, CDR2 YFSETQ, per germline. V was trimmed by 0 bases and J by 6 bases, leaving 5 bases between them. The CDR3 sequence: CASSLEGDTQYF. The CDR3 DNA reads as TGCGCCAGCAGCTTGGAAGGGGATACGCAGTATTTT. The complete variable domain, with remaining parts taken from reference TRBV5-1 and TRBJ2-3, reads KAGVTQTPRYLIKTRGQQVTLSCSPISGHRSVSWYQQTPGQGLQFLFEYFSETQRNKGNFPGRFSGRQFSNSRSEMNVSTLELGDSALYLCASSLEGDTQYFGPGTRLTVL.

This clone has only one observation. The chain couples TRBV6-5 to TRBJ1-1, with D maybe TRBD1 (5 bases). V gave up 5 bases and J gave up 3 bases, with 16 bases separating them. CDR1 and CDR2 (germline): MNHEY, SVGAGI. This CDR3 comprises 15 residues. CDR3 nucleotide sequence: TGTGCCAGCAGTAAGCCCTTTGGACAAGACACTGAAGCTTTCTTT. Translation: CASSKPFGQDTEAFF.

This chain links TRBV27 with TRBJ2-6, with no clear D. The CDR3 extends over 18 amino acids. Trimming stripped 3 bases from V and 3 bases from J, with 18 bases between. Germline V gene data show CDR1 as MNHEY and CDR2 as SMNVEV (reference sequence). This CDR3 is CASSLTVRVLGGANVLTF. DNA of the CDR3: TGTGCCAGCAGTTTGACCGTACGGGTACTGGGTGGGGCCAACGTCCTGACTTTC.

The chain recombines TRBV7-3 with TRBJ2-5; 8 nucleotides agree with TRBD2. The V segment lost 5 bases and the J segment 4 bases; nucleotides outside the gene matches: 15. This CDR3 has 17 amino acids. Per germline, CDR1 SGHTA and CDR2 FQGTGA. The CDR3 here is CASSQPMAGGGGETQYF. CDR3 nucleotide sequence: TGTGCCAGCAGCCAACCCATGGCGGGAGGTGGGGGAGAGACCCAGTACTTC.

The CDR3, as DNA: TGTGCCAGCAGAAGGGACAGGGGAACTGAAGCTTTCTTT. This codes for CASRRDRGTEAFF. This sequence joins TRBV2 and TRBJ1-1; TRBD1 matches at 10 bases. Unmatched junction bases numbered 3, after V lost 6 bases and J lost 5 bases. Looked up from germline, CDR1 is SNHLY and CDR2 is FYNNEI. The CDR3 covers 13 residues.

As for this clone: The same CDR3 arises from other DNA sequences in this sample as well. This chain joins TRBV5-5 and TRBJ2-7; D is undetermined. Germline CDR1 SGHKS, CDR2 YYEKEE (reference sequence). The V and J ends lost 0 bases and 2 bases respectively, with 9 bases between them. This CDR3 has 14 residues. CDR3 sequence reads: CASSLAPIPYEQYF. The CDR3 nucleotides read TGTGCCAGCAGCTTGGCCCCTATACCCTACGAGCAGTACTTC.

The chain links TRBV18 to TRBJ1-5, with D perhaps TRBD1 (5 bases). The CDR3 is 18 amino acids. V gave up 3 bases and J gave up 0 bases, with 18 bases separating them. Germline CDR1 is KGHSH and CDR2 is LQKENI. The CDR3 coding sequence is TGTGCCAGCTCACCCGGACAAGGGCGCCCGTATAGCAATCAGCCCCAGCATTTT. Its protein product is CASSPGQGRPYSNQPQHF.

CDR3 amino acids: CASSPTFLAGGLVTQYF. CDR3 sequence (DNA): TGTGCCAGCAGCCCCACGTTTTTGGCGGGAGGGCTCGTGACCCAGTACTTC. The chain carries TRBV7-2 and TRBJ2-5; TRBD2 agrees at 9 bases. From germline, CDR1 is SGHTA and CDR2 FQGNSA. With 5 bases clipped from V and 7 bases from J, the junction kept 17 bases outside the gene matches. The CDR3 runs to 17 residues.

The chain recombines TRBV6-1 with TRBJ2-5; D gene unclear. Germline V gene sequence: CDR1 MNHNS, CDR2 SASEGT. CDR3 length: 13 residues. Deletions cut 8 bases from V and 4 bases from J, with 14 bases between. The CDR3 loop reads CASVRRLGETQYF. DNA of the CDR3: TGTGCCAGCGTTCGTCGGTTGGGAGAGACCCAGTACTTC.

This chain joins TRBV29-1 and TRBJ1-4; D might be TRBD1 (5 bases). The germline V gene has CDR1 SQVTM and CDR2 ANQGSEA. The length of the CDR3 is 14 residues. Deletions cut 7 bases from V and 4 bases from J, with 16 bases between. The CDR3, as DNA: TGCAGCGCCGCTCGAGGGGCTCTTAATGAAAAACTGTTTTTT. Translated, it gives CSAARGALNEKLFF. The whole variable domain, filled in from reference TRBV29-1 and TRBJ1-4, reads SAVISQKPSRDICQRGTSLTIQCQVDSQVTMMFWYRQQPGQSLTLIATANQGSEATYESGFVIDKFPISRPNLTFSTLTVSNMSPEDSSIYLCSAARGALNEKLFFGSGTQLSVL.

This chain links TRBV11-3 with TRBJ2-6; D possibly corresponds to TRBD2 (6 bases). The CDR3 spans 16 residues. Trimming took off 5 bases at V and 2 bases at J, with 13 bases between the two ends. Germline loops: CDR1 SGHNT, CDR2 YENEEA. The chain's CDR3 is CASSATPGAGANVLTF. The CDR3 region has the DNA TGTGCCAGCAGCGCCACCCCGGGGGCTGGGGCCAACGTCCTGACTTTC.

The J gene is TRBJ2-7, the V gene TRBV11-2; D may match TRBD1 or TRBD2 (5 bases each). The CDR3 has 15 residues. CDR1 SGHAT and CDR2 FQNNGV come from the germline V gene. Trimming took 6 bases from V and 1 from J, leaving 16 bases between them. CDR3 protein: CASRPPGRKSYEQYF. CDR3 coding DNA: TGTGCCAGCAGGCCACCGGGACGGAAGTCCTACGAGCAGTACTTC.